The clone carrying this T cell receptor beta chain has a handful of counts. Its matching antigen is unknown. TCRdb passed the 5' RACE reads through MiXCR, listing each CDR3 protein once. The table includes around 440,000 distinct CDR3 sequences, 15% to 20% detected once. This sample was included in a study of T-cell memory formation after mild COVID-19. Whole-study findings and limits: Researchers found some responding clones in pre-infection memory, a sign that cross-reactive memory joined. Clones that contracted from day 15 to 85 were balanced CD4/CD8, while later expanders leaned CD4+. Clones which contracted sat mainly in CM and EM if CD4+, and in EMRA if CD8+.

V lost 2 bases and J lost 0; bases outside the gene matches: 1. This CDR3 contains 15 residues. Germline-derived CDR1 and CDR2 are LNHDA and SQIVND (reference sequence). The sequencing input was PBMCs or a T cell subset sorted from them (not recorded which). The clonotype originates from an adult woman who had mild COVID-19 (a few samples of this study predate the infection). Cell type and time point are not known. The chain has TRBV19 and TRBJ2-3; 8 bases align to TRBD2. The CDR3 loop is CASSIQRGSTDTQYF. The CDR3 DNA reads TGTGCCAGTAGTATACAGCGGGGGAGCACAGATACGCAGTATTTT.